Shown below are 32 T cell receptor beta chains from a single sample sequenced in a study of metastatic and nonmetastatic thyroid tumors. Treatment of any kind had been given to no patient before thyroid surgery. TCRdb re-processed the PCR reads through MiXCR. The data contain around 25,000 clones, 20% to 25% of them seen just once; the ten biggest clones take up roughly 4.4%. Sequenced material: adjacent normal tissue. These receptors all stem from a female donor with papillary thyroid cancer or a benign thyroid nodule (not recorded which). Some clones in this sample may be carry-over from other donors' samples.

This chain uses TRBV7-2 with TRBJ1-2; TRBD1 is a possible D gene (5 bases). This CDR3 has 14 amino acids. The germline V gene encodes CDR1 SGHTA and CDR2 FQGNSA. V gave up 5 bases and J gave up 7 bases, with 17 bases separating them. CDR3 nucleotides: TGTGCCAGCAGCGACTATTTACAGGATGGTGGCTACACCTTC. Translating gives CASSDYLQDGGYTF. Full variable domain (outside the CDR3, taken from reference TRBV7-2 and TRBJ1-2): GAGVSQSPSNKVTEKGKDVELRCDPISGHTALYWYRQSLGQGLEFLIYFQGNSAPDKSGLPSDRFSAERTGGSVSTLTIQRTQQEDSAVYLCASSDYLQDGGYTFGSGTRLTVV.

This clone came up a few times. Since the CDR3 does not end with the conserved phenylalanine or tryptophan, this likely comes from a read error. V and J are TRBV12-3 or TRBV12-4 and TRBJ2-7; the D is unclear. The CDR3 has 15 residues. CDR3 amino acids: CASSTYDLLSYEQYL. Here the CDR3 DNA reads TGCGCCAGCAGCACCTACGACTTGCTCTCCTACGAGCAGTACCTC.

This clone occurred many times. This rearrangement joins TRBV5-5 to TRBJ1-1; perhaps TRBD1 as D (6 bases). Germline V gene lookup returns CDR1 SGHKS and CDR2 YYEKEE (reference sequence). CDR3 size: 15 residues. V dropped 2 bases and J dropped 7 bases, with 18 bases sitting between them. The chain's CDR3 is CASSFGWDTSNEAFF. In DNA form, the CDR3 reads TGTGCCAGCAGCTTTGGGTGGGACACCTCGAATGAAGCTTTCTTT. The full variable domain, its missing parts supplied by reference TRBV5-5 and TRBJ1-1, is DAGVTQSPTHLIKTRGQQVTLRCSPISGHKSVSWYQQVLGQGPQFIFQYYEKEERGRGNFPDRFSARQFPNYSSELNVNALLLGDSALYLCASSFGWDTSNEAFFGQGTRLTVV.

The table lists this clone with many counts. CDR3 sequence reads: CASSLGTSGYNEQFF. DNA for the CDR3: TGCGCCAGCAGCTTGGGGACTAGCGGATACAATGAGCAGTTCTTC. This rearrangement joins TRBV5-1 to TRBJ2-1, with 10 bases identical to TRBD2. With V trimmed by 0 bases and J by 4 bases, 1 base remained unmatched. CDR1 and CDR2 (germline): SGHRS, YFSETQ. CDR3 length: 15 amino acids.

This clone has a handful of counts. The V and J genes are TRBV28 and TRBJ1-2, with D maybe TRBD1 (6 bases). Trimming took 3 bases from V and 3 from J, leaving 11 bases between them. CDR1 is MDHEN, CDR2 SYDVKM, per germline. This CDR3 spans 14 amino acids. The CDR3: CASSFDRSYYGYTF. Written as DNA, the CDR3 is TGTGCCAGCAGTTTCGACAGGAGCTACTATGGCTACACCTTC.

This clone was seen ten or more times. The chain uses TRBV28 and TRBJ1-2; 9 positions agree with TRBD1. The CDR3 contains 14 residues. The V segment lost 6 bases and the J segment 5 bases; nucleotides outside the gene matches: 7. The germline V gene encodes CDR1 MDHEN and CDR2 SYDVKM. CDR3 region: CASSPGQGRYGYTF. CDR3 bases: TGTGCCAGCAGCCCGGGACAGGGACGGTATGGCTACACCTTC.

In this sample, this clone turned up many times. CDR3 DNA sequence: TGTGCCAGCAGTTCGCCGGGACAGCAGCCAAACTCTGGGGCCAACGTCCTGACTTTC. Its translation: CASSSPGQQPNSGANVLTF. The chain is built from TRBV6-6 and TRBJ2-6; 7 positions agree with TRBD1. V shed 4 bases and J 0 bases; nucleotides not matched to a gene: 12. CDR1 is MNHNY, CDR2 SVGAGI, per germline (reference sequence). This CDR3 has 19 residues.

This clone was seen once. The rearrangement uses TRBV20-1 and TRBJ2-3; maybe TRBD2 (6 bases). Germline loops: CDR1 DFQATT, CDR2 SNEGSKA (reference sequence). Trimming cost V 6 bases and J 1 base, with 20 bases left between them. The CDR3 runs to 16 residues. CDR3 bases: TGCAGTGCCGTTGCTTTTACTAGCAGGCGCACAGATACGCAGTATTTT. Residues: CSAVAFTSRRTDTQYF.

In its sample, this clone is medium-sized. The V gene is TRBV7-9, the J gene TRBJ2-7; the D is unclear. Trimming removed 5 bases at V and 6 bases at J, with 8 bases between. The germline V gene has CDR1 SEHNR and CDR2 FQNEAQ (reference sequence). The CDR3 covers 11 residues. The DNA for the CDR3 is TGTGCCAGCAGCCACGGATCCGAGCAGTACTTC. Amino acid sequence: CASSHGSEQYF.

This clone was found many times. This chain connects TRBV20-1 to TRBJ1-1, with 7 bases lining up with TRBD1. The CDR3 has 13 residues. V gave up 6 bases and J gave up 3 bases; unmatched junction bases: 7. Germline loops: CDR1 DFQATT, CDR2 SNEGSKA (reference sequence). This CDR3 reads CSAIPTGYTEAFF. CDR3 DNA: TGCAGTGCAATACCGACAGGGTACACTGAAGCTTTCTTT.

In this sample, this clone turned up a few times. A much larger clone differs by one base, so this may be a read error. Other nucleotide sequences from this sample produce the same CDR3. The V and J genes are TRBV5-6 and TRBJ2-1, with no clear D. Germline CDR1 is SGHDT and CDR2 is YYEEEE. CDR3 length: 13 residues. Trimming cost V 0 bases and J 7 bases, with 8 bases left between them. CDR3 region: CASSLGVANEQFF. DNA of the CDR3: TGTGCCAGCAGCTTGGGGGTAGCTAATGAGCAGTTCTTC. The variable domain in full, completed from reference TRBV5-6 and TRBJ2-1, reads DAGVTQSPTHLIKTRGQQVTLRCSPKSGHDTVSWYQQALGQGPQFIFQYYEEEERQRGNFPDRFSGHQFPNYSSELNVNALLLGDSALYLCASSLGVANEQFFGPGTRLTVL.

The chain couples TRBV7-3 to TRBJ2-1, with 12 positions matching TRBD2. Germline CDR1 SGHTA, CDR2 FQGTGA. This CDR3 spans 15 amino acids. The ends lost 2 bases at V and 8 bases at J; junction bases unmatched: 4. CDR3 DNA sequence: TGTGCCAGCAGCTTAGTACTAGCGGGAGGATATGAGCAGTTCTTC. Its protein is CASSLVLAGGYEQFF.

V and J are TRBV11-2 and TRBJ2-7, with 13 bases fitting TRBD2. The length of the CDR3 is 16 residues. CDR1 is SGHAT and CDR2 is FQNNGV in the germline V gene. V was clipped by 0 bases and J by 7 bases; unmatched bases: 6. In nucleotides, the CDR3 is TGTGCCAGCAGCTTAGAACCGGGACTAGCGGGATTGGAGCAGTACTTC. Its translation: CASSLEPGLAGLEQYF.

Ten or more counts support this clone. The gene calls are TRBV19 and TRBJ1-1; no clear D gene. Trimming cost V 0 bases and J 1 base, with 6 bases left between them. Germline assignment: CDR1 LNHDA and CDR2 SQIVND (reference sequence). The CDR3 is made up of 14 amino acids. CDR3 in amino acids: CASSIDLENTEAFF. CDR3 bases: TGTGCCAGTAGTATAGATTTGGAGAACACTGAAGCTTTCTTT.

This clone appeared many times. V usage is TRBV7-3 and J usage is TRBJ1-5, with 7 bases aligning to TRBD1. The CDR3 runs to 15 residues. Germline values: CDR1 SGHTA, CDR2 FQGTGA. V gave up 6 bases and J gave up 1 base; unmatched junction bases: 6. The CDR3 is CASSYGQVSNQPQHF. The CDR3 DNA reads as TGTGCCAGCAGTTACGGACAGGTAAGCAATCAGCCCCAGCATTTT.

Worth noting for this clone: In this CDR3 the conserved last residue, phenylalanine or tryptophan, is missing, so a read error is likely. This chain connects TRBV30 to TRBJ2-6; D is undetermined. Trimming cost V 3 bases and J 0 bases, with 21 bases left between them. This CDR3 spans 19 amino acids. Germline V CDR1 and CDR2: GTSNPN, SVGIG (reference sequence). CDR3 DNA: TGTGCCTGGAGGTCGGGTCTGGAACTACCCTTCTCTGGGGCCAACGTCCTGACTATC. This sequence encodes CAWRSGLELPFSGANVLTI.

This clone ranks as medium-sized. The CDR3 is CASSSQTGNEQFF. For the CDR3, the DNA is TGTGCCAGCAGTTCTCAGACCGGCAATGAGCAGTTCTTC. The chain carries TRBV12-3 or TRBV12-4 and TRBJ2-1; D is unresolved. The V gene lost 4 bases and the J gene lost 6 bases, with 10 bases spanning the gap. The CDR3 is made up of 13 amino acids.

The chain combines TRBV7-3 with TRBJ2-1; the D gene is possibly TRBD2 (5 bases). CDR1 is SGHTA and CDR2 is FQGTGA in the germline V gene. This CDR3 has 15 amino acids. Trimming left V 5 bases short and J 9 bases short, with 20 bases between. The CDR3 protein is CASSRDSVRSLEQFF. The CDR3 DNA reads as TGTGCCAGCAGCCGAGATAGCGTGAGGTCCCTTGAGCAGTTCTTC.

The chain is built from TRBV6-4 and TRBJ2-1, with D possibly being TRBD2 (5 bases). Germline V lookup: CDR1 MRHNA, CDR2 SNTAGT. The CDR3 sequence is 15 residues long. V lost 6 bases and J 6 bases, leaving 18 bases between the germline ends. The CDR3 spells CASSLVRDPANEQFF. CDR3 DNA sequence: TGTGCCAGCAGCCTTGTACGGGATCCAGCCAATGAGCAGTTCTTC.

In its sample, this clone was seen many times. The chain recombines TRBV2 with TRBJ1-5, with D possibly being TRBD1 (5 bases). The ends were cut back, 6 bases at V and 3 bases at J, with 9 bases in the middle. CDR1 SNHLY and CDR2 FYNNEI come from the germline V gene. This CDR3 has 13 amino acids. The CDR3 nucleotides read TGTGCCAGCAGCAGGGACGCCAATCAGCCCCAGCATTTT. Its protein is CASSRDANQPQHF.

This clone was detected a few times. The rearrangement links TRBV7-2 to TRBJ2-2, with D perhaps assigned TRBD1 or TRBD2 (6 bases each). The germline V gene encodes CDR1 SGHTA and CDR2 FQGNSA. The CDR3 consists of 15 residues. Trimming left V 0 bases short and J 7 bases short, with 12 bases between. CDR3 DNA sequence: TGTGCCAGCAGCTTAGCGTCGGGGGCAGGCGGGGAGCTGTTTTTT. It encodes CASSLASGAGGELFF.

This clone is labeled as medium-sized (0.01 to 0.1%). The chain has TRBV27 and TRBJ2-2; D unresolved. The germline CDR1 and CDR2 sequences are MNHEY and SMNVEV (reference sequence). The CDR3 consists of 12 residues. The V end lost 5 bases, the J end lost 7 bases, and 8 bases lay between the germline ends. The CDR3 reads CASSLTIGELFF. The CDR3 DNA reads TGTGCCAGCAGTCTAACCATCGGGGAGCTGTTTTTT.

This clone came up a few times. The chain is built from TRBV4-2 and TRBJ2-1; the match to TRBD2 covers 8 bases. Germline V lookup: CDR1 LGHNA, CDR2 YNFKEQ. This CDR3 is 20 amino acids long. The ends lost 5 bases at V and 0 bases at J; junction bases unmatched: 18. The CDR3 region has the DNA TGTGCCAGCAGCGGATGGACAGTCGGGGGGGAATCGGGCTCCTACAATGAGCAGTTCTTC. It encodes CASSGWTVGGESGSYNEQFF.

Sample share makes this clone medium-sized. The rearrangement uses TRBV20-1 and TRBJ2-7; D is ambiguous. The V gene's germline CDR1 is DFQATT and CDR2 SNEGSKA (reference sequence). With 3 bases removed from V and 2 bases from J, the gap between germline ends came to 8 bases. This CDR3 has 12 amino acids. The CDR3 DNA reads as TGCAGTGCTAGGGCCAGCGCCTACGAGCAGTACTTC. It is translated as CSARASAYEQYF.

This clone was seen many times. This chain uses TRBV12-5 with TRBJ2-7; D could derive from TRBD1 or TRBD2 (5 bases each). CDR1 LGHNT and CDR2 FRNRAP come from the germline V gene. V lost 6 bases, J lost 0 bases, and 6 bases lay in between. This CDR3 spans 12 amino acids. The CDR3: CASGGDSYEQYF. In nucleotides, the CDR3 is TGTGCTAGTGGGGGGGACTCCTACGAGCAGTACTTC.

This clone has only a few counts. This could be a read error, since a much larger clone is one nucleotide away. CDR3 DNA: TGCGCCAGCATTAGGTCCCCCCAAGAGACCCGGTACTTC. This encodes CASIRSPQETRYF. V is TRBV10-2 and J is TRBJ2-5; D unclear. CDR3 size: 13 residues. CDR1 WSHSY and CDR2 SAAADI come from the germline V gene.

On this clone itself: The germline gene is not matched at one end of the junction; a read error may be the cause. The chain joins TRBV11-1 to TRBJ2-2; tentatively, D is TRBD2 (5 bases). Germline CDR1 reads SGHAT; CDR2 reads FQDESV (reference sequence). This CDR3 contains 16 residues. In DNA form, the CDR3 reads TGTGCCAGCAGCTTATGGCACCGGGTGGGGAACGGGGAGCTGTTCTTT. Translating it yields CASSLWHRVGNGELFF.

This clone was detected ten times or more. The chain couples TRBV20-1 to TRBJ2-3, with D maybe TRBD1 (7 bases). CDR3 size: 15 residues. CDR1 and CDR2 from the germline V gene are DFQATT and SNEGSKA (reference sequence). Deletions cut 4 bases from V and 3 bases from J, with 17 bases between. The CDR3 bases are TGCAGTGCTACCCCAGGGGGAGGTTGGACAGATACGCAGTATTTT. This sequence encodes CSATPGGGWTDTQYF.

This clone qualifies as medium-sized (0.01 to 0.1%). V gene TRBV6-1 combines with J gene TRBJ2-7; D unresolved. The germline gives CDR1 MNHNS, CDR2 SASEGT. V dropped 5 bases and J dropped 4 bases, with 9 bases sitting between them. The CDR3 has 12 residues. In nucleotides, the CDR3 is TGTGCCAGCAGTTCTGGAGCATACGAGCAGTACTTC. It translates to CASSSGAYEQYF.

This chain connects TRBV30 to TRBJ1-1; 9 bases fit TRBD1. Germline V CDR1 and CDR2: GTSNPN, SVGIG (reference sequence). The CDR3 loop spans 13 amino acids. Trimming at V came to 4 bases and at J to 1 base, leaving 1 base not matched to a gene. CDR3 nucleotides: TGTGCCTGGAACAGGGGGCAGAACACTGAAGCTTTCTTT. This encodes CAWNRGQNTEAFF.

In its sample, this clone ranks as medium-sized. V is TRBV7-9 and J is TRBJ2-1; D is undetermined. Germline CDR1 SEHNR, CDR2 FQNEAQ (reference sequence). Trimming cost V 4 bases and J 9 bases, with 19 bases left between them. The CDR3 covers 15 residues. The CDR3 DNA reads TGTGCCAGCAGCTCGCCCGACGAATTTATAGGTGAGCAGTTCTTC. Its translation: CASSSPDEFIGEQFF.

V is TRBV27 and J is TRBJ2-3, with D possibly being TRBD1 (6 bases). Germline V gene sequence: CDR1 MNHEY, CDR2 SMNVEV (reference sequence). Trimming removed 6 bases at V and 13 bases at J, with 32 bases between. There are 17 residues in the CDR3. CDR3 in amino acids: CASSPYPPGAGTDTKYF. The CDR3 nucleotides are TGTGCCAGCAGCCCATATCCCCCAGGGGCAGGTACAGATACAAAGTATTTT.